This T cell receptor (beta chain) was recovered during a study of blood T cell repertoires in COVID-19. Overall study: In each case, the material was cDNA or gDNA derived from T cells, B-cell-depleted T cells, or PBMCs.

Clones were sequenced by immunoSEQ multiplex PCR, and TCRdb holds only the in-frame ones, with some missing. The data contain about 480,000 clones, about 91% of them singletons. Enrolled during active infection, Seattle patients were then followed longitudinally. CDR1 is SNHLY, CDR2 FYNNEI, per germline. The CDR3 is 15 amino acids. The germline V and J ends were trimmed by 2 bases and 0 bases, with 10 bases remaining between them. The rearrangement joins TRBV2 to TRBJ1-1, with D uncertain. Sequenced sample: peripheral blood. The clonotype was recovered from a man aged 18 to 30 with COVID-19, enrolled during active disease. Here the CDR3 reads CASSEWVEVNTEAFF. In DNA, the CDR3 is TGTGCCAGCAGTGAATGGGTTGAGGTGAACACTGAAGCTTTCTTT.